These 21 T cell receptor beta chains were sequenced from one sample in a study of T cells in localized non-small cell lung cancer. Clones were sequenced by immunoSEQ multiplex PCR, and TCRdb holds only the in-frame ones, with some missing. In the table there are more than 25,000 clones, about 89% of which are singletons. This specimen consisted of PBMCs, obtained before any cancer treatment. These receptors originate from a man aged 40 to 70 with stage II lung adenocarcinoma.

This chain joins TRBV4-2 and TRBJ1-5; D gene ambiguous. V was shortened by 4 bases and J by 8 bases, with 6 bases between the two germline ends. In germline, CDR1 is LGHNA, CDR2 YNFKEQ. CDR3 length: 11 amino acids. CDR3 region: CASSPEEPQHF. CDR3 coding DNA: TGTGCCAGCAGCCCCGAGGAGCCCCAGCATTTT.

This clone is medium-sized. The chain employs TRBV7-9 and TRBJ1-2; weak D call: TRBD1 (6 bases). CDR1 is SEHNR and CDR2 is FQNEAQ in the germline V gene (reference sequence). The CDR3 contains 16 residues. V was pared by 3 bases and J by 6 bases, with 20 bases between. The CDR3 here is CASSFGGYPTSDGYTF. In nucleotides, the CDR3 is TGTGCCAGCAGCTTTGGGGGCTACCCGACTTCGGATGGCTACACCTTC.

This clone was seen once. The chain has TRBV27 and TRBJ2-1; the D is unclear. The germline gives CDR1 MNHEY, CDR2 SMNVEV (reference sequence). The CDR3 length is 14 residues. Trimming left V 3 bases short and J 0 bases short, with 6 bases between. The DNA of the CDR3 is TGTGCCAGCAGTTTTTTGAGCTCCTACAATGAGCAGTTCTTC. Its translation: CASSFLSSYNEQFF.

In this sample, this clone turned up a few times. The V and J genes are TRBV5-1 and TRBJ2-6, with D possibly matching TRBD1 (5 bases). The CDR3 loop spans 15 amino acids. V was pared by 0 bases and J by 2 bases, with 6 bases between. Germline loops: CDR1 SGHRS, CDR2 YFSETQ. The chain's CDR3 is CASSLARAGANVLTF. CDR3 coding DNA: TGCGCCAGCAGCTTGGCCAGGGCTGGGGCCAACGTCCTGACTTTC.

CDR3: CASSLGLDYEQYF. DNA of the CDR3: TGTGCCAGCAGTTTAGGCCTCGACTACGAGCAGTACTTC. This rearrangement joins TRBV28 to TRBJ2-7; no firm D call. CDR1 MDHEN and CDR2 SYDVKM come from the germline V gene. The ends were cut back, 2 bases at V and 3 bases at J, with 8 bases in the middle. The CDR3 has 13 amino acids. The full variable domain, completed using reference TRBV28 and TRBJ2-7, is DVKVTQSSRYLVKRTGEKVFLECVQDMDHENMFWYRQDPGLGLRLIYFSYDVKMKEKGDIPEGYSVSREKKERFSLILESASTNQTSMYLCASSLGLDYEQYFGPGTRLTVT.

Turning to this clone: Other DNA sequences in the same sample also yield this CDR3. The chain couples TRBV18 to TRBJ2-1; D is possibly TRBD2 (5 bases). Per germline, CDR1 KGHSH and CDR2 LQKENI. Trimming left V 3 bases short and J 0 bases short, with 15 bases between. This CDR3 has 17 residues. CDR3 in DNA: TGTGCCAGCTCACCTCTCCCGAGCGGTAGCTCCTACAATGAGCAGTTCTTC. Its protein is CASSPLPSGSSYNEQFF.

The rearrangement links TRBV28 to TRBJ2-7; D might be TRBD2 (7 bases). Trimming left V 4 bases short and J 4 bases short, with 20 bases between. This CDR3 contains 16 residues. Germline values: CDR1 MDHEN, CDR2 SYDVKM. The CDR3 protein is CASSSEGGRASYEQYF. CDR3 coding DNA: TGTGCCAGCAGTTCGGAGGGGGGGAGGGCGAGTTACGAGCAGTACTTC. Full variable domain (missing parts from reference TRBV28 and TRBJ2-7): DVKVTQSSRYLVKRTGEKVFLECVQDMDHENMFWYRQDPGLGLRLIYFSYDVKMKEKGDIPEGYSVSREKKERFSLILESASTNQTSMYLCASSSEGGRASYEQYFGPGTRLTVT.

V is TRBV4-1 and J is TRBJ2-7; 9 bases agree with TRBD2. V shed 3 bases, J shed 0 bases, and the junction held 3 bases outside the gene matches. This CDR3 is 15 amino acids long. CDR1 MGHRA and CDR2 YSYEKL come from the germline V gene. CDR3 residues: CASSHQREASYEQYF. The CDR3 DNA follows: TGCGCCAGCAGCCATCAGCGGGAGGCCTCCTACGAGCAGTACTTC.

This chain joins TRBV19 and TRBJ1-1; D ambiguous. Germline CDR1 is LNHDA and CDR2 is SQIVND (reference sequence). With 5 bases removed from V and 1 base from J, the gap between germline ends came to 11 bases. The CDR3 contains 14 residues. The CDR3 region has the DNA TGTGCCAGTAGTTGGGAGGTGGGGAACACTGAAGCTTTCTTT. It codes for CASSWEVGNTEAFF.

The CDR3 nucleotides are TGTGCCAGCAGCGCCCGAGGGCCTCTGGGAAATGAGCAGTTCTTC. Its translation is CASSARGPLGNEQFF. The chain joins TRBV14 to TRBJ2-1; D is possibly TRBD2 (5 bases). This CDR3 contains 15 residues. Trimming pared 5 bases from V and 7 bases from J, leaving 18 bases between. The germline gives CDR1 SGHDN, CDR2 FVKESK.

The chain joins TRBV7-3 to TRBJ2-7; 8 bases align to TRBD1. Germline trimming cut 5 bases from V and 4 bases from J; bases unmatched to any gene: 4. The CDR3 is made up of 13 amino acids. Germline CDR1 reads SGHTA; CDR2 reads FQGTGA. CDR3 DNA: TGTGCCAGCAGCCTAGACAGGGGTTACGAGCAGTACTTC. Residues: CASSLDRGYEQYF.

The rearrangement links TRBV9 to TRBJ2-1, with D unclear. Deletions cut 10 bases from V and 9 bases from J, with 23 bases between. The CDR3 spans 14 residues. Germline V gene lookup returns CDR1 SGDLS and CDR2 YYNGEE. CDR3 nucleotide sequence: TGTGCCCCCCTGCAGGACCCCGGCTCGAGTGAGCAGTTCTTC. It translates to CAPLQDPGSSEQFF.

The rearrangement links TRBV4-2 to TRBJ1-1; tentative D call: TRBD1 (6 bases). V lost 6 bases to trimming and J lost 2 bases, with 10 bases between them. Germline loops: CDR1 LGHNA, CDR2 YNFKEQ. CDR3 length: 13 residues. In DNA form, the CDR3 reads TGTGCCAGCAGTCACAGGGTAAACACTGAAGCTTTCTTT. Its protein product is CASSHRVNTEAFF.

V is TRBV27 and J is TRBJ2-1; D might be TRBD2 (5 bases). Trimming took 5 bases from V and 12 from J, leaving 17 bases between them. The CDR3 spans 13 residues. The germline gives CDR1 MNHEY, CDR2 SMNVEV (reference sequence). The CDR3 coding sequence is TGTGCCAGCAGTCCTAGGAGAGCCGAGGGGCAGTTCTTC. It is translated as CASSPRRAEGQFF.

This clone showed up just a few times. The chain links TRBV18 to TRBJ2-3, with a possible D match to TRBD1 (6 bases). The V gene lost 5 bases and the J gene lost 0 bases, with 15 bases spanning the gap. The germline CDR1 and CDR2 sequences are KGHSH and LQKENI. The CDR3 loop spans 16 amino acids. CDR3 amino acids: CASSATGTPSTDTQYF. CDR3 DNA sequence: TGTGCCAGCTCAGCTACTGGGACACCTAGCACAGATACGCAGTATTTT.

The gene calls are TRBV28 and TRBJ1-5, with 7 bases aligning to TRBD1. CDR1 MDHEN and CDR2 SYDVKM come from the germline V gene. The CDR3 spans 14 residues. V lost 6 bases and J lost 7; bases outside the gene matches: 9. The CDR3 region has the DNA TGTGCCAGCAGAGGGGGAGGGGGCGGCCAGCCCCAGCATTTT. This sequence encodes CASRGGGGGQPQHF. The variable domain in full, completed from reference TRBV28 and TRBJ1-5, reads DVKVTQSSRYLVKRTGEKVFLECVQDMDHENMFWYRQDPGLGLRLIYFSYDVKMKEKGDIPEGYSVSREKKERFSLILESASTNQTSMYLCASRGGGGGQPQHFGDGTRLSIL.

The rearrangement links TRBV10-2 to TRBJ1-1; D is possibly TRBD1 (5 bases). This CDR3 has 14 residues. The germline V gene has CDR1 WSHSY and CDR2 SAAADI. Trimming removed 2 bases at V and 6 bases at J, with 13 bases between. The CDR3 reads CASSEISWDAEAFF. The CDR3 DNA reads TGCGCCAGCAGTGAGATCTCATGGGACGCTGAAGCTTTCTTT.

The chain links TRBV28 to TRBJ2-6; 10 bases match TRBD1. The V gene end was trimmed by 10 bases and the J gene end by 4 bases; junction bases not matched to a gene: 13. CDR3 length: 17 amino acids. CDR1 is MDHEN, CDR2 SYDVKM, per germline. CDR3 sequence reads: CAIRQGAFVPGANVLTF. CDR3 DNA sequence: TGTGCCATCAGACAGGGGGCTTTCGTGCCAGGGGCCAACGTCCTGACTTTC.

The chain combines TRBV11-2 with TRBJ2-3; D possibly corresponds to TRBD1 (5 bases). The CDR3 consists of 13 residues. Trimming shortened V by 8 bases and J by 3 bases, and 12 bases separated the two germline ends. Germline assignment: CDR1 SGHAT and CDR2 FQNNGV. CDR3 protein: CASGVGLTDTQYF. CDR3 in DNA: TGTGCCAGCGGGGTGGGGCTTACAGATACGCAGTATTTT.

The table lists this clone with a count of one. The J gene is TRBJ1-2, the V gene TRBV28, with unresolved D. Trimming took off 5 bases at V and 8 bases at J, with 21 bases between the two ends. This CDR3 spans 15 amino acids. Germline assignment: CDR1 MDHEN and CDR2 SYDVKM. CDR3 bases: TGTGCCAGCAGTACTTACCCAGACGGCGAGGGCGGCTACACCTTC. This codes for CASSTYPDGEGGYTF.

The V and J genes are TRBV11-3 and TRBJ2-5; tentative D call: TRBD1 (5 bases). Germline values: CDR1 SGHNT, CDR2 YENEEA. Trimming removed 3 bases at V and 5 bases at J, with 13 bases between. The CDR3 sequence is 14 residues long. CDR3 loop: CASSFSRAGETQYF. The CDR3 coding sequence is TGTGCCAGCAGCTTCTCCAGGGCAGGGGAGACCCAGTACTTC.